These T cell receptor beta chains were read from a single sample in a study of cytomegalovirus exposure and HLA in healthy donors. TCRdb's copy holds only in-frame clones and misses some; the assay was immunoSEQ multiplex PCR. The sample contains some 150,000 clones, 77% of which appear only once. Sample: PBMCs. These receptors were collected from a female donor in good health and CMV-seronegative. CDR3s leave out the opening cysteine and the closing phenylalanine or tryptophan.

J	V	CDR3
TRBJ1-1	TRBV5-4	ASSRQGGNTEAF
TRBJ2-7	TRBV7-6	ASSLTGATYEQY
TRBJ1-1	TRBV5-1	ASSLDGDSNTEAF
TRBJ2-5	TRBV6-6	ASSYSDGLRETQY
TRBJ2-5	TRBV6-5	AVRGGLAVETQY
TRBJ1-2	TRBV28	ASGAPGFYGYT
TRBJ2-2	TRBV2	ASSLNTGELF
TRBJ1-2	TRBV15	ATSRTEALYGYT
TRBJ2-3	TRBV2	ASRLTSGAHTDTQY
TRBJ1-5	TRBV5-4	ASSSDRSQPQH
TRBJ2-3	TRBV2	ASSFLAGGPTDTQY
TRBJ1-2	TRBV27	ASSLGQGKGIYGYT
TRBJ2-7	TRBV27	ASSFRGLEQY
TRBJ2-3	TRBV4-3	ASSQLLATDTQY
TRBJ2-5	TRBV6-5	ASSRGGWVQETQY
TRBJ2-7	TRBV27	ASSTRDRGLHEQY
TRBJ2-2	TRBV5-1	ASRGTGNTGELF
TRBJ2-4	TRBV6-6	ASRDGGVGNIQY
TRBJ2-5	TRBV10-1	ASSGPGGWY
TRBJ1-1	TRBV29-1	SVEVVVNTEAF
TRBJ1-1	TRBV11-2	ASSFSDFGQGRAF
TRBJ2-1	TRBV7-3	ASSLQTSGVGNEQF
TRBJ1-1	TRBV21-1	ASSEIGPERGSMNTEAF
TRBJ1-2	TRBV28	ASSVKGTGTYP
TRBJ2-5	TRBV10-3	AISEGGLRAQY
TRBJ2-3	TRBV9	ASSVARGGIDTQY
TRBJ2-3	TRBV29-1	SVELTGVDTQY
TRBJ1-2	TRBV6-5	ASSIYGGGYGYT
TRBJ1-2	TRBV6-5	ASSYSTNRDYGYT
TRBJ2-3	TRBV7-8	ASSVTSATDTQY
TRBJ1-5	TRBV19	ATTRQGDQPQH
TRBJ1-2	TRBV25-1	ASSESGTGAAVRGYT
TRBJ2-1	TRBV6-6	ASSYSGTANEQF
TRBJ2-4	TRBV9	ASSVGSGVAKNIQY
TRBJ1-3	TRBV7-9	ASRPGQGSGNTIY
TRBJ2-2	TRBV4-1	ASSQDPAAQGTGELF
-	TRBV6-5	ATRRVTTEPYEQY
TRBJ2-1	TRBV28	ASSWGLAGSYNEQF
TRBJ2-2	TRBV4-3	ASSQDFSGGATGELF
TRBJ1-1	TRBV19	ASSIGGARRNTEAF
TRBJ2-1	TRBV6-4	ASSGIGGALYNEQF
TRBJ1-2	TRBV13	ASSPTGYGYT
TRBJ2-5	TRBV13	ASSFRGDQETQY
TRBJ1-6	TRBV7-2	ASSPPGSSPLH
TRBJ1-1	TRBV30	AWSVLTGGLNTEAF
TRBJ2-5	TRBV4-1	ASSQGSSGSWETQY
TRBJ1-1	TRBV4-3	ASSQDIRDTEAF
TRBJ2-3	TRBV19	ASSIPGGGTDTQY
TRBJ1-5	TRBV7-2	ASSAQINQPQH
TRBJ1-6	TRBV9	ASSVRQFNSPLH
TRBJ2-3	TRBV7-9	ASSSRQGATQY